Listed below are T cell receptor beta chains from one sample, sequenced in a study of T cell responses to AZD1222 COVID-19 vaccine. The table came from immunoSEQ multiplex PCR; TCRdb's copy has only in-frame clones and leaves some out. Found here are about 160,000 clones, 85% to 95% of them singletons; the top ten hold 5.1%. The input for sequencing was peripheral blood, taken 28 days after the second AZD1222 dose. All receptors come from an adult who received the AZD1222 COVID-19 vaccine. CDR3s include the opening cysteine and the closing phenylalanine or tryptophan. The D gene is left open where the match is weak. Where a row states a size, it is once, few, many or the class of an expanded clone; other rows omit it.

J | size | V | D | DNA | CDR3
TRBJ2-3 | . | TRBV1 | . | TGCACCAGCAGCCAAGGTTTGCTGTCAAGCACAGATACGCAGTATTTT | CTSSQGLLSSTDTQYF
TRBJ1-5 | once | TRBV19 | . | TGTGCCAGTAGGCCAGGGACCCATCAGCCCCAGCATTTT | CASRPGTHQPQHF
TRBJ1-2 | . | TRBV2 | . | TGTGCCAGCAGTGACAGGGCTAACTATGGCTACACCTTC | CASSDRANYGYTF
TRBJ1-2 | once | TRBV5-1 | . | TGCGCCAGCAGCTTGGCGATCACCGGGTATGGCTACACCTTC | CASSLAITGYGYTF
TRBJ2-1 | . | TRBV11-2 | TRBD1 | TGTGCCAGCAGTTTACAGGGGTATGAGCAGTTCTTC | CASSLQGYEQFF
TRBJ2-4 | . | TRBV5-1 | . | TGCGCCAGCAGCTTAGGATCAGGGGCCAAAAACATTCAGTACTTC | CASSLGSGAKNIQYF
TRBJ2-7 | once | TRBV3-1/TRBV3-2 | TRBD2 | TGTGCCAGCAGCCAATCGAACAGGGGACTAGCGGGGATGGAGCAGTACTTC | CASSQSNRGLAGMEQYF
TRBJ2-2 | . | TRBV5-4 | TRBD1 | TGTGCCAGCAGCGAAGACAGGGTGGACACCGGGGAGCTGTTTTTT | CASSEDRVDTGELFF
TRBJ2-1 | . | TRBV30 | TRBD2 | TGTGCCTGGACTAGCGGGAGATCCTTCTACAATGAGCAGTTCTTC | CAWTSGRSFYNEQFF
TRBJ1-5 | . | TRBV30 | . | TGTGCCTGGAGTGTATCTTCATTAAATCAGCCCCAGCATTTT | CAWSVSSLNQPQHF
TRBJ1-2 | . | TRBV6-5 | . | TGTGCCAGCAGTTACCAACGGGCTAACTATGGCTACACCTTC | CASSYQRANYGYTF
TRBJ1-6 | . | TRBV6-5 | . | TGTGCCAGCAGTCCGGGCTCGGGGAATTCACCCCTCCACTTT | CASSPGSGNSPLHF
TRBJ1-2 | . | TRBV30 | . | TGTGCCTGGAGCCCCGTACGTCCCTCCTATTACAAGCCCTGTGGCTACACCTTC | CAWSPVRPSYYKPCGYTF
TRBJ2-5 | . | TRBV10-3 | TRBD2 | TGTGCCATCAGTGGGACTAGCGGGAGAGAAGAGACCCAGTACTTC | CAISGTSGREETQYF
TRBJ2-7 | . | TRBV5-8 | TRBD2 | TGTGCCAGCAGCTTGACTAGCGGGAGAGGTAGTCGAACCTACGAGCAGTACTTC | CASSLTSGRGSRTYEQYF
TRBJ2-1 | . | TRBV5-4 | TRBD2 | TGTGCCAGCAGCTGGCGGTTTGGGACTAGCGGGTACAATGAGCAGTTCTTC | CASSWRFGTSGYNEQFF
TRBJ1-4 | . | TRBV9 | . | TGTGCCAGCAGCGTAGGTCAAGTAACTAATGAAAAACTGTTTTTT | CASSVGQVTNEKLFF
TRBJ2-3 | . | TRBV4-1 | . | TGCGCCAGCAGCCAAGATGGGAGGACCACAGATACGCAGTATTTT | CASSQDGRTTDTQYF
TRBJ2-7 | . | TRBV27 | . | TGTGCCAGCAGTTTAAAACGGTTCAGCTCCTACGAGCAGTACTTC | CASSLKRFSSYEQYF
TRBJ1-6 | . | TRBV7-9 | . | TGTGCCAGCAGCTCCCCATTGGGGAGCTCCTATAATTCACCCCTCCACTTT | CASSSPLGSSYNSPLHF
TRBJ1-4 | . | TRBV7-9 | TRBD1 | TGTGCCAGCAGCTTAGGCCAGGGGGCTTTAAATGAAAAACTGTTTTTT | CASSLGQGALNEKLFF
TRBJ2-5 | . | TRBV19 | . | TGTGCCAGTAGTATAGCCGGAGAGACCCAGTACTTC | CASSIAGETQYF
TRBJ2-3 | . | TRBV28 | . | TGTGCCAGCAGTTTATGGGGTAGCGACGCTAGCACAGATACGCAGTATTTT | CASSLWGSDASTDTQYF
TRBJ1-5 | . | TRBV27 | TRBD1 | TGTGCCAGCAGTTTAACAGGGGGCCAGCCCCAGCATTTT | CASSLTGGQPQHF
TRBJ1-2 | . | TRBV19 | TRBD1 | TGTGCCAGTAGCCAGACAGGGGGCAGGTATGGCTACACCTTC | CASSQTGGRYGYTF
TRBJ2-2 | . | TRBV14 | TRBD1 | TGTGCCAGCAGCCATCGGACAGGGGTCACCGGGGAGCTGTTTTTT | CASSHRTGVTGELFF
TRBJ1-3 | . | TRBV28 | . | TGTGCCAGCAGCACGGACGTGGGGGACACCATATATTTT | CASSTDVGDTIYF
TRBJ2-2 | . | TRBV28 | TRBD1 | TGTGCCAGCAGTTTATTGGGGACAGTGAACACCGGGGAGCTGTTTTTT | CASSLLGTVNTGELFF